A single sample is the source of the 17 T cell receptor beta chains below, sequenced in a study of cytotoxic CD8 clonotypes in ibrutinib-treated CLL. Only in-frame clones appear in the TCRdb table, and some are missing; sequencing was by immunoSEQ multiplex PCR. The table includes around 160,000 clones, 81% detected once. Sequencing used PBMCs, obtained after 12 months of ibrutinib treatment. These receptors were collected from a human donor with chronic lymphocytic leukemia.

The CDR3 DNA follows: TGTGCCAGCAGCTCTACTAGCGGGGCCTTCACAGATACGCAGTATTTT. This encodes CASSSTSGAFTDTQYF. The chain combines TRBV7-2 with TRBJ2-3; 10 nucleotides align to TRBD2. Per germline, CDR1 SGHTA and CDR2 FQGNSA. The CDR3 length is 16 residues. J was trimmed by 2 bases and V by 4 bases; bases with no gene match: 6.

This chain connects TRBV7-9 to TRBJ2-1, with D possibly matching TRBD2 (6 bases). V was cut by 1 base and J by 12 bases, with 25 bases left in between. Germline V gives CDR1 SEHNR, CDR2 FQNEAQ (reference sequence). The CDR3 runs 17 residues. The DNA of the CDR3 is TGTGCCAGCAGCTTAGAGGGAGGTCGGGAAAGGCGAATTGGGCAGTTCTTC. The encoded protein is CASSLEGGRERRIGQFF. Together with reference TRBV7-9 and TRBJ2-1, the CDR3 gives the full variable domain: DTGVSQNPRHKITKRGQNVTFRCDPISEHNRLYWYRQTLGQGPEFLTYFQNEAQLEKSRLLSDRFSAERPKGSFSTLEIQRTEQGDSAMYLCASSLEGGRERRIGQFFGPGTRLTVL.

This sequence joins TRBV4-2 and TRBJ2-7; 9 bases are a match to TRBD2. The CDR3 has 15 amino acids. From germline, CDR1 is LGHNA and CDR2 YNFKEQ. J was trimmed by 6 bases and V by 2 bases; bases with no gene match: 8. CDR3: CASSQTASGNFEQYF. CDR3 in DNA: TGTGCCAGCAGCCAAACGGCTAGCGGGAATTTCGAGCAGTACTTC.

The chain has TRBV9 and TRBJ1-3; a possible D gene is TRBD1 (6 bases). The CDR3 sequence is 15 residues long. The germline V gene has CDR1 SGDLS and CDR2 YYNGEE. V dropped 0 bases and J dropped 9 bases, with 16 bases sitting between them. Here the CDR3 DNA reads TGTGCCAGCAGCGTAGCGCGGGGGCGGGAAAGCACCATATATTTT. Protein: CASSVARGRESTIYF.

There are a few counts of this clone. The V gene is TRBV5-8, the J gene TRBJ1-2, with D tentatively TRBD1 (5 bases). CDR1 is SGHTS and CDR2 is YDEGEE in the germline V gene. Trimming removed 6 bases at V and 4 bases at J, with 10 bases between. This CDR3 has 12 amino acids. Written as DNA, the CDR3 is TGTGCCAGCATTAGGGGTAGCTATGGCTACACCTTC. Its protein product is CASIRGSYGYTF.

The rearrangement joins TRBV5-1 to TRBJ2-1; 10 nucleotides align to TRBD1. The CDR3 length is 16 residues. Germline V gene data show CDR1 as SGHRS and CDR2 as YFSETQ. With V trimmed by 4 bases and J by 6 bases, 10 bases remained unmatched. CDR3 nucleotides: TGCGCCAGCAGCCTGGGTCCGACAGGGGGCATCAATGAGCAGTTCTTC. Amino acid sequence: CASSLGPTGGINEQFF.

CDR3 residues: CASRRDSSYEQYF. Here the CDR3 DNA reads TGTGCCAGCAGGAGGGACAGCTCCTACGAGCAGTACTTC. The gene calls are TRBV27 and TRBJ2-7; 7 positions match TRBD1. Looked up from germline, CDR1 is MNHEY and CDR2 is SMNVEV (reference sequence). V lost 6 bases to trimming and J lost 0 bases; unmatched junction nucleotides: 2. The CDR3 totals 13 residues.

The chain combines TRBV28 with TRBJ1-4; 10 bases are shared with TRBD1. Germline CDR1 is MDHEN and CDR2 is SYDVKM. V lost 6 bases to trimming and J lost 5 bases; unmatched junction nucleotides: 3. This CDR3 has 14 residues. CDR3 protein: CASRRTGGNEKLFF. As DNA, the CDR3 is TGTGCCAGCAGACGGACAGGGGGGAATGAAAAACTGTTTTTT.

Remarks on this clone: This same CDR3 is encoded by further DNA sequences in the sample. The gene calls are TRBV15 and TRBJ2-3; TRBD2 might be the D (5 bases). Trimming stripped 0 bases from V and 6 bases from J, with 7 bases between. The V gene's germline CDR1 is LNHNV and CDR2 YYDKDF (reference sequence). CDR3 length: 13 residues. The CDR3 DNA reads TGTGCCACCAGCAGAGATCCGGGGGATACGCAGTATTTT. Residues: CATSRDPGDTQYF.

This clone was detected a few times. The rearrangement links TRBV10-3 to TRBJ1-4, with 8 bases lining up with TRBD1. The germline CDR1 and CDR2 sequences are ENHRY and SYGVKD. Trimming cost V 5 bases and J 12 bases; bases outside gene matches: 14. The CDR3 sequence is 15 residues long. DNA of the CDR3: TGTGCCATCAGTCGGACAGGGTCAACTAATGAGGAACTGTTTTTT. Amino acids: CAISRTGSTNEELFF.

The chain has TRBV5-8 and TRBJ1-1; TRBD1 agrees at 8 bases. Germline lookup yields CDR1 SGHTS and CDR2 YDEGEE. V gave up 4 bases and J gave up 5 bases; unmatched junction bases: 7. This CDR3 is 14 amino acids long. The CDR3 nucleotides read TGTGCCAGCAGCGGGGACAGGCGATTAACTGAAGCTTTCTTT. It encodes CASSGDRRLTEAFF.

This chain links TRBV28 with TRBJ2-7; 7 positions agree with TRBD1. Unmatched junction bases numbered 9, after V lost 7 bases and J lost 6 bases. The CDR3 consists of 13 residues. CDR1 and CDR2 (germline): MDHEN, SYDVKM. This CDR3 reads CASIRQGRIEQYF. CDR3 coding DNA: TGTGCCAGCATCCGACAGGGTCGGATCGAGCAGTACTTC.

The V call is TRBV18, the J call TRBJ2-7; 10 bases fit TRBD2. CDR1 is KGHSH and CDR2 is LQKENI in the germline V gene. This CDR3 spans 15 amino acids. With V trimmed by 3 bases and J by 4 bases, 6 bases remained unmatched. CDR3 loop: CASSPLGTSAYEQYF. The CDR3 bases are TGTGCCAGCTCACCTCTCGGGACTAGCGCTTACGAGCAGTACTTC. The variable domain in full, completed from reference TRBV18 and TRBJ2-7, reads NAGVMQNPRHLVRRRGQEARLRCSPMKGHSHVYWYRQLPEEGLKFMVYLQKENIIDESGMPKERFSAEFPKEGPSILRIQQVVRGDSAAYFCASSPLGTSAYEQYFGPGTRLTVT.

As to this clone: This sample includes further DNA sequences coding for the same CDR3. The chain links TRBV27 to TRBJ1-5, with D unclear. Germline CDR1 and CDR2: MNHEY and SMNVEV (reference sequence). This CDR3 contains 13 residues. The V gene lost 3 bases and the J gene lost 4 bases, with 7 bases spanning the gap. CDR3 protein: CASSLGTNQPQHF. CDR3 DNA: TGTGCCAGCAGTTTGGGAACGAATCAGCCCCAGCATTTT.

The chain recombines TRBV5-1 with TRBJ2-3; 16 bases align to TRBD2. The CDR3 contains 16 residues. J lost 5 bases, V lost 3 bases, and 3 bases had no gene match. Germline CDR1 SGHRS, CDR2 YFSETQ. The CDR3 sequence is CASSSGTSGRGDTQYF. The CDR3, as DNA: TGCGCCAGCAGCTCCGGGACTAGCGGGAGGGGAGATACGCAGTATTTT.

A note on this clone: The sample carries other DNA sequences with the same CDR3. The chain has TRBV18 and TRBJ2-7, with 10 bases matching TRBD1. V trimming: 2 bases; J trimming: 7 bases; junction bases outside the gene matches: 8. Germline values: CDR1 KGHSH, CDR2 LQKENI. This CDR3 comprises 15 residues. The CDR3 region is CASSPRTGGRWEQYF. In nucleotides, the CDR3 is TGTGCCAGCTCACCAAGGACAGGGGGTCGGTGGGAGCAGTACTTC. Based on the CDR3 plus reference TRBV18 and TRBJ2-7, the full variable domain is NAGVMQNPRHLVRRRGQEARLRCSPMKGHSHVYWYRQLPEEGLKFMVYLQKENIIDESGMPKERFSAEFPKEGPSILRIQQVVRGDSAAYFCASSPRTGGRWEQYFGPGTRLTVT.

V is TRBV6-6 and J is TRBJ2-1, with 10 bases lining up with TRBD1. Germline trimming cut 6 bases from V and 6 bases from J; bases unmatched to any gene: 2. Germline CDR1 MNHNY, CDR2 SVGAGI (reference sequence). The length of the CDR3 is 13 residues. The CDR3 loop is CASSRDRGNEQFF. CDR3 sequence (DNA): TGTGCCAGCAGCCGGGACAGGGGCAATGAGCAGTTCTTC.